The next 16 T cell receptor beta chains were all read from a single sample in a study of shared clonotypes between healthy human individuals. Profiling relied on immunoSEQ multiplex PCR, and the TCRdb table lists in-frame clones only, not all of them. The repertoire holds 2 million to 2.5 million clones, with almost 96% as singletons. The sequenced material came from naive CD4+ T cells sorted from blood. Subset indicated: CD45RA+ positively selected. The receptor source for this set is a man in his late teens or twenties in good health.

The gene calls are TRBV2 and TRBJ1-2; D is perhaps TRBD1 (6 bases). Germline V gives CDR1 SNHLY, CDR2 FYNNEI. V was clipped by 7 bases and J by 4 bases, with 16 bases between them. The CDR3 has 14 residues. The CDR3 sequence is CASTAGVSGYGYTF. The CDR3 bases are TGTGCCAGCACTGCAGGGGTTTCGGGCTATGGCTACACCTTC.

This sequence joins TRBV6-6 and TRBJ1-1, with 7 bases matching TRBD1. This CDR3 comprises 15 residues. Germline V gene lookup returns CDR1 MNHNY and CDR2 SVGAGI (reference sequence). Trimming removed 7 bases from V and 0 bases from J; junction bases left unmatched: 8. CDR3 sequence (DNA): TGTGCCAGCAAGGGACAGATTTTTATGAACACTGAAGCTTTCTTT. Encoded protein: CASKGQIFMNTEAFF.

J is TRBJ2-7 and V is TRBV28, with D perhaps TRBD2 (5 bases). The CDR3 sequence is 14 residues long. Trimming took 2 bases from V and 3 from J, leaving 11 bases between them. The germline gives CDR1 MDHEN, CDR2 SYDVKM. CDR3: CASSLREGNYEQYF. The CDR3 DNA follows: TGTGCCAGCAGTTTACGTGAGGGAAACTACGAGCAGTACTTC.

The genes are TRBV6-1 and TRBJ1-3, with 11 nucleotides matching TRBD1. The CDR3 sequence is 18 residues long. Looked up from germline, CDR1 is MNHNS and CDR2 is SASEGT. Unmatched junction bases numbered 10, after V lost 3 bases and J lost 3 bases. CDR3: CASSEFVRTGGFGNTIYF. The CDR3 DNA sequence: TGTGCCAGCAGTGAGTTTGTGCGGACAGGGGGCTTTGGAAACACCATATATTTT.

V is TRBV28 and J is TRBJ2-2; D may be TRBD2 (7 bases). The germline V gene encodes CDR1 MDHEN and CDR2 SYDVKM. The length of the CDR3 is 15 residues. The ends were cut back, 6 bases at V and 0 bases at J, with 11 bases in the middle. CDR3 nucleotides: TGTGCCAGCAGCTGGGGGGGCGCGAACACCGGGGAGCTGTTTTTT. Protein product: CASSWGGANTGELFF. Based on the CDR3 plus reference TRBV28 and TRBJ2-2, the full variable domain is DVKVTQSSRYLVKRTGEKVFLECVQDMDHENMFWYRQDPGLGLRLIYFSYDVKMKEKGDIPEGYSVSREKKERFSLILESASTNQTSMYLCASSWGGANTGELFFGEGSRLTVL.

The chain couples TRBV10-3 to TRBJ1-3; the D gene is possibly TRBD1 (5 bases). The germline V gene has CDR1 ENHRY and CDR2 SYGVKD. V dropped 4 bases and J dropped 8 bases, with 15 bases sitting between them. This CDR3 spans 14 amino acids. The CDR3, as DNA: TGTGCCATCAGTGCGGACATGTCGGGATACACCATATATTTT. Its protein is CAISADMSGYTIYF.

For the CDR3, the DNA is TGCAGTGCTAGAGTGTACTACGAGCAGTACTTC. It translates to CSARVYYEQYF. The chain recombines TRBV20-1 with TRBJ2-7; no clear D. CDR3 length equals 11 residues. Trimming removed 1 base from V and 3 bases from J, with 4 bases in between. Germline CDR1 DFQATT, CDR2 SNEGSKA (reference sequence).

The chain links TRBV10-3 to TRBJ1-1; no clear D. The germline gives CDR1 ENHRY, CDR2 SYGVKD. The length of the CDR3 is 13 residues. The ends were cut back, 9 bases at V and 1 base at J, with 12 bases in the middle. In nucleotides, the CDR3 is TGTGCCATTTCCGGTGAGGAGAACACTGAAGCTTTCTTT. This encodes CAISGEENTEAFF.

J is TRBJ1-1 and V is TRBV9; 9 nucleotides agree with TRBD1. V shed 0 bases, J shed 4 bases, and the junction held 7 bases outside the gene matches. The CDR3 sequence is 16 residues long. In germline, CDR1 is SGDLS, CDR2 YYNGEE. The CDR3 region has the DNA TGTGCCAGCAGCGTAGAAGGGGGACAGGGAGGCACTGAAGCTTTCTTT. Translation: CASSVEGGQGGTEAFF.

The V gene is TRBV5-4, the J gene TRBJ2-6; D ambiguous. Trimming removed 1 base from V and 0 bases from J, with 11 bases in between. The CDR3 runs to 17 residues. Germline V CDR1 and CDR2: SGHNT, YYREEE (reference sequence). The CDR3 protein is CASSLFAKNSGANVLTF. CDR3 nucleotides: TGTGCCAGCAGCTTGTTCGCCAAAAACTCTGGGGCCAACGTCCTGACTTTC.

V gene TRBV11-3 combines with J gene TRBJ2-7; TRBD2 matches 11 bases. This CDR3 spans 18 amino acids. V lost 6 bases to trimming and J lost 2 bases; unmatched junction nucleotides: 15. Germline values: CDR1 SGHNT, CDR2 YENEEA. Here the CDR3 DNA reads TGTGCCAGCAGAGCCTACAGGTTAGGGACTAGCGGAACCTACGAGCAGTACTTC. Encoded protein: CASRAYRLGTSGTYEQYF.

This chain uses TRBV11-3 with TRBJ2-7, with unresolved D. Germline CDR1 SGHNT, CDR2 YENEEA. With 2 bases removed from V and 6 bases from J, the gap between germline ends came to 11 bases. This CDR3 comprises 13 residues. CDR3 in DNA: TGTGCCAGCAGCTTACAAGGGTTCGGCGAGCAGTACTTC. Amino acid sequence: CASSLQGFGEQYF.

The rearrangement links TRBV19 to TRBJ1-2; D not certain. CDR1 and CDR2 from the germline V gene are LNHDA and SQIVND (reference sequence). V lost 3 bases, J lost 4 bases, and 18 bases lay in between. The CDR3 is 16 amino acids. CDR3 bases: TGTGCCAGTAGTATTACTCCCGGTGGATCTAGCTATGGCTACACCTTC. Translated, it gives CASSITPGGSSYGYTF.

The rearrangement links TRBV6-5 to TRBJ1-2, with TRBD1 matching over 8 bases. CDR3 size: 15 residues. J was trimmed by 4 bases and V by 4 bases; bases with no gene match: 8. Germline V gives CDR1 MNHEY, CDR2 SVGAGI. Here the CDR3 DNA reads TGTGCCAGCAGTTCAGGACAGGGCAACGGCTATGGCTACACCTTC. Amino acid sequence: CASSSGQGNGYGYTF.

The chain uses TRBV5-4 and TRBJ1-2; no firm D call. CDR1 SGHNT and CDR2 YYREEE come from the germline V gene (reference sequence). This CDR3 comprises 12 residues. V was shortened by 1 base and J by 8 bases, with 9 bases between the two germline ends. This CDR3 is CASSLSSLGYTF. In DNA, the CDR3 is TGTGCCAGCAGCTTGTCGTCATTAGGCTACACCTTC.

The chain uses TRBV2 and TRBJ1-2, with D unclear. Trimming removed 4 bases at V and 1 base at J, with 16 bases between. CDR3 length: 16 residues. The V gene's germline CDR1 is SNHLY and CDR2 FYNNEI. CDR3 protein: CASSGSGPMGNYGYTF. In DNA form, the CDR3 reads TGTGCCAGCAGTGGAAGCGGCCCAATGGGTAACTATGGCTACACCTTC. Based on the CDR3 plus reference TRBV2 and TRBJ1-2, the full variable domain is EPEVTQTPSHQVTQMGQEVILRCVPISNHLYFYWYRQILGQKVEFLVSFYNNEISEKSEIFDDQFSVERPDGSNFTLKIRSTKLEDSAMYFCASSGSGPMGNYGYTFGSGTRLTVV.